These T cell receptor beta chains were read from a single sample in a study of identifying expanded T cells in peripheral blood. Sequencing used immunoSEQ multiplex PCR; TCRdb keeps in-frame clones, though not all of them. The sample holds over 70,000 clones; roughly 91% are singletons and the top ten take around a fifth. Sequenced sample: blood. These receptors were taken from a person between 18 and 75 years old in good health. CDR3s include the opening cysteine and the closing phenylalanine or tryptophan. The order of the fields is J gene, V gene, CDR3 protein.

TRBJ1-1 TRBV4-1 CASSHPGGAEAFF
TRBJ1-6 TRBV19 CASSIEGYSPLHF
TRBJ1-1 TRBV11-2 CASSLDVATSGQMNTEAFF
TRBJ1-2 TRBV2 CASRTPRGPNYGYTF
TRBJ2-1 TRBV25-1 CASTGKSNSYNEQFF
TRBJ2-5 TRBV7-8 CASSRGSRETQYF
TRBJ2-5 TRBV6-5 CASSYSVSGTSITQYF
TRBJ1-1 TRBV27 CASSRMNRGLGTEAFF
TRBJ2-5 TRBV2 CASSVFAGRQETQYF
TRBJ2-5 TRBV27 CASSSRGRETQYF
TRBJ2-5 TRBV7-9 CASSLGSGLDRETQYF
TRBJ2-3 TRBV18 CASSPLGQTASTDTQYF
TRBJ2-5 TRBV27 CASSPSLAETQYF
TRBJ2-1 TRBV6-5 CASSYSVWGGYNEQFF
TRBJ2-5 TRBV13 CASSLEGLAGQETQYF
TRBJ2-5 TRBV18 CASSSQAGGLLETQYF
TRBJ1-1 TRBV29-1 CSVETANTEAFF
TRBJ2-7 TRBV10-1 CASSESRRSEQYF
TRBJ2-1 TRBV27 CASRPTRRLNEQFF
TRBJ2-6 TRBV7-6 CASSSEPVSGANVLTF
TRBJ2-7 TRBV19 CASSMNGGGREQYF
TRBJ2-7 TRBV2 CAIRGLFYEQYF
TRBJ1-3 TRBV7-9 CASSLRLTWGDSGNTIYF
TRBJ1-2 TRBV19 CASSIDIGYTF
TRBJ1-5 TRBV10-3 CAISDPGSNQPQHF
TRBJ1-2 TRBV15 CATSGLANYGYTF
TRBJ1-3 TRBV19 CASSIGQTSGNTIYF
TRBJ1-5 TRBV27 CASSAYQRGDQPQHF
TRBJ2-7 TRBV7-9 CASSSGLVPYEQYF
TRBJ2-1 TRBV27 CASRTGTGPYNEQFF
TRBJ1-6 TRBV4-1 CASSQVNSPLHF
TRBJ2-5 TRBV7-9 CASSLMDGTSGTQYF
TRBJ1-6 TRBV11-3 CASTSKRRQDYNSPLHF
TRBJ2-1 TRBV7-2 CASSFNEQFF
TRBJ2-3 TRBV10-1 CASSEAGTDTQYF
TRBJ1-4 TRBV2 CASNRDPGQGANEKLFF
TRBJ1-1 TRBV29-1 CSVEPMNTEAFF
TRBJ2-7 TRBV2 CASSDSGSYEQYF
TRBJ1-6 TRBV5-6 CASSLESFRYSPLHF
TRBJ2-1 TRBV10-3 CAIIDSRDSYNEQFF
TRBJ1-5 TRBV19 CASSMSVGRNQPQHF
TRBJ1-1 TRBV7-9 CASNLGGTEAFF
TRBJ1-2 TRBV5-5 CASSIEGIPGGYTF
TRBJ2-7 TRBV7-2 CASSRSGGGAMYEQYF
TRBJ1-3 TRBV7-9 CASSSLMLTGNTIYF
TRBJ1-4 TRBV6-5 CASSYSLGTSDVKLFF
TRBJ2-7 TRBV5-1 CASSSGGIYEQYF
TRBJ1-6 TRBV4-3 CASSQSDRGSYNSPLHF
TRBJ2-3 TRBV6-5 CASSYGAGGRDTQYF
TRBJ1-3 TRBV7-2 CASSLGEGALYF
TRBJ1-6 TRBV10-2 CASREGAGVNSPLHF
TRBJ1-5 TRBV19 CASSLGQKNQPQHF
TRBJ1-2 TRBV5-6 CASRQTGGAYGYTF
TRBJ2-4 TRBV20-1 CSASKERFQYF
TRBJ1-3 TRBV7-6 CASSLAVSGNTIYF
TRBJ2-3 TRBV7-9 CASSPEGVSTDTQYF